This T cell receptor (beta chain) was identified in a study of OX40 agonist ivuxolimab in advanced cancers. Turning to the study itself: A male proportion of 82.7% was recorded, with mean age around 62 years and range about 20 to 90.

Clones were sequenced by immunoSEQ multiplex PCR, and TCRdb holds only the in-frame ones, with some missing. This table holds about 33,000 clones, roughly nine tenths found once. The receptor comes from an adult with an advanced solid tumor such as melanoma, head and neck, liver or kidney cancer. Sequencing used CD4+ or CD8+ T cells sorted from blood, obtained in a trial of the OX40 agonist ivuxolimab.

The CDR3 here is CVIQGAGGTYSNTEAFF. In DNA, the CDR3 is TGTGTAATTCAGGGGGCAGGGGGGACGTATTCGAACACTGAAGCTTTCTTT. The rearrangement joins TRBV21-1 to TRBJ1-1; the tabulated D call, TRBD1, remains unverified against the DNA. TRBV21-1 counts as a pseudogene. This CDR3 spans 17 amino acids.